This is a list of T cell receptor beta chains from one sample in a study of blood T cell repertoires in COVID-19. Generated by immunoSEQ multiplex PCR, the TCRdb table keeps only in-frame clones and is missing some. Among about 180,000 clones, 75% to 90% were seen once, and the ten largest hold approximately 8%. Sequenced input: peripheral blood. These receptors all stem from a woman in her 70s with COVID-19, enrolled during active disease. CDR3s include the opening cysteine and the closing phenylalanine or tryptophan. A D gene is named only where the DNA matches it firmly. The size of a clone is reported for some rows only, either as once, few or many, or as a class for expanded clones.

cdr3_nt cdr3_aa j_call cdr3_length v_call d_call clone_size
TGTGCCAGCAGCCAAGGAGCACTACGGACTAGTCACGCAGATACGCAGTATTTT CASSQGALRTSHADTQYF TRBJ2-3 18 TRBV3-1/TRBV3-2 TRBD2 .
TGTGCCACTTGCCCGGGGGGGGCCTATGGCTACACCTTC CATCPGGAYGYTF TRBJ1-2 13 TRBV19 . .
TGTGCCAGCAATGGACAGGGGGCCCTGCAGCCCCAGCATTTT CASNGQGALQPQHF TRBJ1-5 14 TRBV6-5 TRBD1 .
TGTGCCAGCAGCGCACGACAGACTAGCGGGGAAGAGACCCAGTACTTC CASSARQTSGEETQYF TRBJ2-5 16 TRBV5-6 TRBD2 many
TGTGCCAGCAGGCGCCAGGGGCTAAGGACTGAAGCTTTCTTT CASRRQGLRTEAFF TRBJ1-1 14 TRBV6-5 . once
TGTGCCAGTAGTAGGGACAGACAGAACACTGAAGCTTTCTTT CASSRDRQNTEAFF TRBJ1-1 14 TRBV19 TRBD1 .
TGTGCCAGCAGCTGGGCTAGCGGGCAAGAGACCCAGTACTTC CASSWASGQETQYF TRBJ2-5 14 TRBV5-5 TRBD2 .
TGTGCCAGCAGTGACGGAGCAAGACCTGGCTACACCTTC CASSDGARPGYTF TRBJ1-2 13 TRBV25-1 . .
TGTGCCAGCACTCTTGATGGGACTAGCGGTCAGTTCTTC CASTLDGTSGQFF TRBJ2-1 13 TRBV6-6 TRBD2 .
TGTGCCAGCAGCTTGTCCGGGACAGGGAGTCAGCCCCAGCATTTT CASSLSGTGSQPQHF TRBJ1-5 15 TRBV13 TRBD1 .
TGTGCCAGTAGTATAGGCCCAGGGGGCGCAACCAACTATGGCTACACCTTC CASSIGPGGATNYGYTF TRBJ1-2 17 TRBV19 TRBD1 once
TGTGCCATCCACCCTGTGGGAGGGCTCTATGGCTACACCTTC CAIHPVGGLYGYTF TRBJ1-2 14 TRBV10-3 . .
TGTGCCAGCAGCGGACTCGGACAGGGGAGCACTGAAGCTTTCTTT CASSGLGQGSTEAFF TRBJ1-1 15 TRBV11-1 TRBD1 .
TGTGCCTGGAATCAACAGGGACCGGGCTATGGCTACACCTTC CAWNQQGPGYGYTF TRBJ1-2 14 TRBV30 . .
TGCGCCAGCAGCGCTACTAGCGGGAGTAAAGACGAGCAGTACTTC CASSATSGSKDEQYF TRBJ2-7 15 TRBV10-2 TRBD2 .
TGTGCCATCAGTGACTATGCGGGAGGGAGGGATGAGCAGTTCTTC CAISDYAGGRDEQFF TRBJ2-1 15 TRBV10-3 TRBD2 .
TGTGCCAGCAGCTTGGCGATAGGGGCCCTGAACACTGAAGCTTTCTTT CASSLAIGALNTEAFF TRBJ1-1 16 TRBV5-5 . .
TGTGCCAGCAGCTTAGGGGGGGGAGGCACTGAAGCTTTCTTT CASSLGGGGTEAFF TRBJ1-1 14 TRBV7-2 . once
TGTGCCAGCAGCCCTCGAGAGGGGGCGGTCTATGGCTACACCTTC CASSPREGAVYGYTF TRBJ1-2 15 TRBV7-2 TRBD1 .
TGCGCCAGCAGCGGGACCTTGGGACTTGCCTCCTACAATGAGCAGTTCTTC CASSGTLGLASYNEQFF TRBJ2-1 17 TRBV5-1 . .
TGTGCCAGCAGCCGGAGGGCAGGGCAAGAGACCCAGTACTTC CASSRRAGQETQYF TRBJ2-5 14 TRBV3-1/TRBV3-2 . .
TGTGCCAGCAGCCAGAACAGGGCCCTAGCCAAAAACATTCAGTACTTC CASSQNRALAKNIQYF TRBJ2-4 16 TRBV7-2 . .
TGTGCCAGTGGGCGTTGGGAGGTTAGCACTGAAGCTTTCTTT CASGRWEVSTEAFF TRBJ1-1 14 TRBV27 . .
TGCGCCAGCAGAAACCTCCTAGGGTTGGGAGTTTCTAACATTCAGTACTTC CASRNLLGLGVSNIQYF TRBJ2-4 17 TRBV5-1 . .
TGCAGTGCTAGAGACAGCTACGAGCAGTACTTC CSARDSYEQYF TRBJ2-7 11 TRBV20-1 . .
TGTGCCAGCAGCGCAACCGGGACAGGGTCCTACGAGCAGTACTTC CASSATGTGSYEQYF TRBJ2-7 15 TRBV9 TRBD1 .
TGTGCCAGCAGCTCCGGACAGATCCCCTCACCCCTCCACTTT CASSSGQIPSPLHF TRBJ1-6 14 TRBV5-4 . .
TGTGCCAGCAGCGTTCAATCGGGTGAGACCCAGTACTTC CASSVQSGETQYF TRBJ2-5 13 TRBV9 . .
TGTGCCAGCAGCCCACGCCAGGGATTTTATGGCTACACCTTC CASSPRQGFYGYTF TRBJ1-2 14 TRBV27 . .
TGTGCCAGCGAGGGGACAGGGACTCCTCGGCACCGGGAGGGCTGGCAAGAGACCCAGTACTTC CASEGTGTPRHREGWQETQYF TRBJ2-5 21 TRBV28 . few
TGTGCCAGCAGCCAGACGGTCGGGGCCGGGGAGCTGTTTTTT CASSQTVGAGELFF TRBJ2-2 14 TRBV3-1/TRBV3-2 . few
TGCGCCACCACCGAGGGGGGGAGGAATTCACCCCTCCACTTT CATTEGGRNSPLHF TRBJ1-6 14 TRBV5-1 . .
TGTGCCAGCAGCTTACAGGGGGGCATCCCCACCTATGGCTACACCTTC CASSLQGGIPTYGYTF TRBJ1-2 16 TRBV7-2 TRBD1 .
TGTGCCTCCTCGATCGGTTCCTACGAGCAGTACTTC CASSIGSYEQYF TRBJ2-7 12 TRBV10-3 . .
TGTGCTAGTGGCCGACTAGAGGTAGAAGGGGATACGCAGTATTTT CASGRLEVEGDTQYF TRBJ2-3 15 TRBV12-5 . .
TGCAGCGCTGGACAGGACCCTGAAGCTTTCTTT CSAGQDPEAFF TRBJ1-1 11 TRBV29-1 TRBD1 .
TGTGCCAGCAGCAAGTTGGGCGGGTCCTTGAACACTGAAGCTTTCTTT CASSKLGGSLNTEAFF TRBJ1-1 16 TRBV11-3 . once
TGTGCCAGCTCACAGGCGGGAACTACCTACAATGAGCAGTTCTTC CASSQAGTTYNEQFF TRBJ2-1 15 TRBV18 . .
TGTGCCAGCAGCCGCTACGGACAGGGACAATCACCCCTCCACTTT CASSRYGQGQSPLHF TRBJ1-6 15 TRBV7-9 TRBD1 .
TGTGCCAGCAGCTTAGGGGGCGCAGTTTATGGCTACACCTTC CASSLGGAVYGYTF TRBJ1-2 14 TRBV5-4 TRBD1 once
TGCGCCAGCAGCTTGGACGGGGACTCTGGAAACACCATATATTTT CASSLDGDSGNTIYF TRBJ1-3 15 TRBV5-1 . .
TGTGCCAGCAGCGATACGCTTCGGAGGAGCGACGAGCAGTACTTC CASSDTLRRSDEQYF TRBJ2-7 15 TRBV7-8 . .
TGTGCCACCAGCAGAGGGGGAGCGGGAGCGAAACAAGAGACCCAGTACTTC CATSRGGAGAKQETQYF TRBJ2-5 17 TRBV15 TRBD2 .
TGCGCCAGCAATGGACTAGCGGGTTACAATGAGCAGTTCTTC CASNGLAGYNEQFF TRBJ2-1 14 TRBV10-2 TRBD2 .
TGTGCCAGCAGCGGAAACCCGGGACACCCAAGCAATCAGCCCCAGCATTTT CASSGNPGHPSNQPQHF TRBJ1-5 17 TRBV2 . few
TGTGCCACCAGCAGGGGTTTCGGTGAGCAGTTCTTC CATSRGFGEQFF TRBJ2-1 12 TRBV19 . once